One and the same sample provided the 8 T cell receptor beta chains below, sequenced in a study of blood T cell repertoires in COVID-19. This table comes from immunoSEQ multiplex PCR, and its TCRdb copy is limited to in-frame clones, with some not included. The sample has 35,000 to 50,000 clones; roughly 80% are singletons. Sequenced material: peripheral blood. The receptor source for this set is a man aged 55 to 69 in a cohort sampled during active COVID-19.

The chain employs TRBV5-4 and TRBJ2-2, with D tentatively TRBD2 (6 bases). CDR3 length: 14 residues. Trimming left V 3 bases short and J 6 bases short, with 12 bases between. Germline V lookup: CDR1 SGHNT, CDR2 YYREEE (reference sequence). CDR3: CASSSPAGSGELFF. DNA for the CDR3: TGTGCCAGCAGCTCGCCAGCGGGTTCCGGGGAGCTGTTTTTT.

The chain couples TRBV7-9 to TRBJ2-6; 7 bases line up with TRBD1. Germline loops: CDR1 SEHNR, CDR2 FQNEAQ (reference sequence). V trimming: 3 bases; J trimming: 16 bases; junction bases outside the gene matches: 6. The CDR3 contains 12 residues. CDR3 bases: TGTGCCAGCAGCTTCGGACAGGCGTTTCTGACTTTC. Protein product: CASSFGQAFLTF.

This clone was picked up one time. This sequence joins TRBV24-1 and TRBJ1-2; 10 bases are a match to TRBD1. V lost 5 bases and J lost 5; bases outside the gene matches: 10. There are 16 residues in the CDR3. CDR1 and CDR2 from the germline V gene are KGHDR and SFDVKD. CDR3 protein: CATSAGDRGTAYGYTF. For the CDR3, the DNA is TGTGCCACCAGTGCTGGGGACAGGGGAACCGCATATGGCTACACCTTC.

The chain is built from TRBV18 and TRBJ2-1; 7 nucleotides match TRBD2. The CDR3 is 15 residues long. From germline, CDR1 is KGHSH and CDR2 LQKENI. Trimming cost V 2 bases and J 2 bases; bases outside gene matches: 3. Here the CDR3 DNA reads TGTGCCAGCTCACCAGGGCTAGCGGCCTACAATGAGCAGTTCTTC. This codes for CASSPGLAAYNEQFF.

The chain recombines TRBV4-2 with TRBJ2-2, with a tentative D call TRBD2 (5 bases). Germline-derived CDR1 and CDR2 are LGHNA and YNFKEQ. V dropped 5 bases and J dropped 1 base, with 17 bases sitting between them. The CDR3 spans 17 residues. The CDR3 bases are TGTGCCAGCAGCACCTTAAGCGGAGTCTTGAACACCGGGGAGCTGTTTTTT. It specifies CASSTLSGVLNTGELFF.

The chain couples TRBV28 to TRBJ2-2, with D possibly being TRBD2 (5 bases). The CDR3 extends over 14 amino acids. Per germline, CDR1 MDHEN and CDR2 SYDVKM. Trimming removed 5 bases at V and 6 bases at J, with 13 bases between. DNA for the CDR3: TGTGCCAGCAGTGGAGCTCCCGGGGCCGGGGAGCTGTTTTTT. Translation gives CASSGAPGAGELFF.

The CDR3, as DNA: TGTGCCAGCAGTCCCCGGGCGGCGGGATACGAGCAGTACTTC. Translation gives CASSPRAAGYEQYF. The rearrangement uses TRBV6-5 and TRBJ2-7; possible D gene TRBD2, 6 bases. CDR1 and CDR2 (germline): MNHEY, SVGAGI. With 5 bases removed from V and 4 bases from J, the gap between germline ends came to 15 bases. The CDR3 spans 14 residues.

The rearrangement links TRBV7-2 to TRBJ2-1; 12 bases agree with TRBD2. J gave up 0 bases and V 6 bases, and 6 bases lay outside the gene matches. Germline V lookup: CDR1 SGHTA, CDR2 FQGNSA. CDR3 length equals 17 residues. The DNA for the CDR3 is TGTGCCAGCAGACCGCCGGGACTAGCGGGCTCCTACAATGAGCAGTTCTTC. Its protein product is CASRPPGLAGSYNEQFF.